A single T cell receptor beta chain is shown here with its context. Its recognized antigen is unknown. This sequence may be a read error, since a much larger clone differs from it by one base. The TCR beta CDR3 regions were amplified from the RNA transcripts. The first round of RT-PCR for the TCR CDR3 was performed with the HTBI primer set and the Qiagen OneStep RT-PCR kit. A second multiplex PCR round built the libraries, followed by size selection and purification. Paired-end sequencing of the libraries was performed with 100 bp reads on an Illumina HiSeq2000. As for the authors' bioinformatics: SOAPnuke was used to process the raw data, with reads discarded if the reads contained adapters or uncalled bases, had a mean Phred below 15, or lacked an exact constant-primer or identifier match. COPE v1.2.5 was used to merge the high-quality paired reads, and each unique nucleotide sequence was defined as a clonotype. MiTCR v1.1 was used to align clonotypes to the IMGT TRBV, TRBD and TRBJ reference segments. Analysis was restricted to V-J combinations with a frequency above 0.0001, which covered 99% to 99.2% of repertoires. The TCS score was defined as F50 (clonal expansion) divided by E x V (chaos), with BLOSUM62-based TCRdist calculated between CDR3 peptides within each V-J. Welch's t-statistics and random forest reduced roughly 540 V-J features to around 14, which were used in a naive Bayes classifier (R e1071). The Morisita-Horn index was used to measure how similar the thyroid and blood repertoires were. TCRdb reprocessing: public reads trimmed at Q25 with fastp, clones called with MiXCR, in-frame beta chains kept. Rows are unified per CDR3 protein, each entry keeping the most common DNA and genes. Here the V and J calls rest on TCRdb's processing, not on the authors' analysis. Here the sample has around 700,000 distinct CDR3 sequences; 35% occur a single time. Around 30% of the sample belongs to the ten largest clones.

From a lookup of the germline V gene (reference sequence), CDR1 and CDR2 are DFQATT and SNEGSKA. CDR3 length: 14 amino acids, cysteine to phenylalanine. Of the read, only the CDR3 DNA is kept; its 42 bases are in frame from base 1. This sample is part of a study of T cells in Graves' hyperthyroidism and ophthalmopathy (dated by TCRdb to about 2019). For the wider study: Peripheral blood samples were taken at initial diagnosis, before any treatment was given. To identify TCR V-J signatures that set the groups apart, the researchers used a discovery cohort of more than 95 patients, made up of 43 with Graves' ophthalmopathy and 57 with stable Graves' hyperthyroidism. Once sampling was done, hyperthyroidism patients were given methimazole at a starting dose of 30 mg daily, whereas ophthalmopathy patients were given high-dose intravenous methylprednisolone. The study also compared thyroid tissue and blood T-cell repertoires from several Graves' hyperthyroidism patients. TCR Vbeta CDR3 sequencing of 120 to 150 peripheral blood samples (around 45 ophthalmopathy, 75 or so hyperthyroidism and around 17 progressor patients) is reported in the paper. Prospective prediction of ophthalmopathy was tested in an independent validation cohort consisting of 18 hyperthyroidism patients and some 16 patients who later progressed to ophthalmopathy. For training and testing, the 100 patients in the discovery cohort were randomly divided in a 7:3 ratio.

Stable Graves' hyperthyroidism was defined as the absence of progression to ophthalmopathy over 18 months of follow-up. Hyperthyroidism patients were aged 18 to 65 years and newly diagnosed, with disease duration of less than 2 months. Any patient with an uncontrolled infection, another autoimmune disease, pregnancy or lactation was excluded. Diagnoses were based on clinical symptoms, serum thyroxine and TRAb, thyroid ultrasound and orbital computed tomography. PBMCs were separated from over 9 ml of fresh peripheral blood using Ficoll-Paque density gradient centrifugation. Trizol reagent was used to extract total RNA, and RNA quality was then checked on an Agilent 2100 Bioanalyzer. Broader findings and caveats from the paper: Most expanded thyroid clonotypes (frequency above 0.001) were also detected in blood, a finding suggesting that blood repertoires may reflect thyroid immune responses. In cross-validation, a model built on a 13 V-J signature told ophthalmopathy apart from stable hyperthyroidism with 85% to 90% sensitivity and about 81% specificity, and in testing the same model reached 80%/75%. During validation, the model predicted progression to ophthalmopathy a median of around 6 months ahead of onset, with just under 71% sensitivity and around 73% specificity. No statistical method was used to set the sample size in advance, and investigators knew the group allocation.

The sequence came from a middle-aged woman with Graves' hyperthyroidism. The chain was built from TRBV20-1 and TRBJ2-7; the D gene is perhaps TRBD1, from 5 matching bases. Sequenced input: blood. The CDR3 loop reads CSARDSLNSNEQYF. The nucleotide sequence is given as TGCAGTGCTCGCGACAGCTTGAACTCCAACGAGCAGTACTTC.